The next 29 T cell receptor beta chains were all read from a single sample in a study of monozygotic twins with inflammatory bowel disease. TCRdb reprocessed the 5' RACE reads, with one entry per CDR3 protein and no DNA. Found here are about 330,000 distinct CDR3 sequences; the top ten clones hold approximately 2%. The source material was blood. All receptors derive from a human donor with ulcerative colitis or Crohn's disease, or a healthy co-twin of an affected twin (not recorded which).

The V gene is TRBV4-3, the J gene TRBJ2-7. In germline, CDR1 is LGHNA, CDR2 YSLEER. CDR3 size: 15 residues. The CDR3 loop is CASSHGQTLTGEQYF.

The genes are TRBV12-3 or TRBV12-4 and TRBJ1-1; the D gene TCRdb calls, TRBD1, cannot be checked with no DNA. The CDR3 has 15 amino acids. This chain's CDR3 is CASSLAGGSNTEAFF.

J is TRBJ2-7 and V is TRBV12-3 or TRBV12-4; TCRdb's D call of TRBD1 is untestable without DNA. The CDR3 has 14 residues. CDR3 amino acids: CASSFLGANYEQYF.

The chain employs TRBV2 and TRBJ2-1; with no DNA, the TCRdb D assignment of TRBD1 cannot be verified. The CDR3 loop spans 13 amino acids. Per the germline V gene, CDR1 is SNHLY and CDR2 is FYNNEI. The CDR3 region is CARTGRPPYEQFF.

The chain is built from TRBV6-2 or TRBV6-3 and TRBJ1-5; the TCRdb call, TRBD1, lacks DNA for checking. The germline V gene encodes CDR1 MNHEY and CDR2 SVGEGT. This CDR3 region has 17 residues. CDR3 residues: CASSYSGGSRYNQPQHF.

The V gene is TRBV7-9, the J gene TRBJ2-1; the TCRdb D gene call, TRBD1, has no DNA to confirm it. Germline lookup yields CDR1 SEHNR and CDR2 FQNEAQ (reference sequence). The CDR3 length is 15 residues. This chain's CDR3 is CASSLGTLRGDEQFF.

Here the CDR3 reads CASSFDGAGGRNEQFF. The V and J genes are TRBV5-1 and TRBJ2-1; as DNA is missing, the TRBD2 call by TCRdb cannot be tested. The germline V gene has CDR1 SGHRS and CDR2 YFSETQ. There are 16 residues in the CDR3.

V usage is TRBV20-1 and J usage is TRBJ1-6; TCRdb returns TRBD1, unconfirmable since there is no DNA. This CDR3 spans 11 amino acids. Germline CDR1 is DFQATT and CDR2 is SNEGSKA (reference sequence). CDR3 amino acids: CSHAGDSPLHF.

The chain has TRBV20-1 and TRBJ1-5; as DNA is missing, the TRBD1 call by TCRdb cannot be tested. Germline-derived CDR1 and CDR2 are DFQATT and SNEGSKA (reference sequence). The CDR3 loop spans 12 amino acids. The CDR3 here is CSAQTGNQPQHF.

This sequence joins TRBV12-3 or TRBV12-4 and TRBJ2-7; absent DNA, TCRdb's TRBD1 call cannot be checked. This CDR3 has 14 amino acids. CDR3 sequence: CASVRAGVSYEQYF.

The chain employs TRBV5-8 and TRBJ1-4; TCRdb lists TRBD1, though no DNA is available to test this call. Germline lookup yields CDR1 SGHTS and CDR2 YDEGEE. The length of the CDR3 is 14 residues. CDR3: CASSLEWGNEKLFF.

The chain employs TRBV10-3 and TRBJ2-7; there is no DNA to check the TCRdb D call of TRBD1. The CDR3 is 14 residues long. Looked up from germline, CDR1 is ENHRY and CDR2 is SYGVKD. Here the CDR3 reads CATQGGAGGYEQYF.

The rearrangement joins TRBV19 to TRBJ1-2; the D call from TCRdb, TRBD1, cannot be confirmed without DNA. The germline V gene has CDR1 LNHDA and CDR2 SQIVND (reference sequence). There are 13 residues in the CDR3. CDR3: CASSASGHVGYTF.

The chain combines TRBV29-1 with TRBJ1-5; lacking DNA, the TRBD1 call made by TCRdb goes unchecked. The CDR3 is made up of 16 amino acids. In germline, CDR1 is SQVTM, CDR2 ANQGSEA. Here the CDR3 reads CSVVPTAMGQNQPQHF.

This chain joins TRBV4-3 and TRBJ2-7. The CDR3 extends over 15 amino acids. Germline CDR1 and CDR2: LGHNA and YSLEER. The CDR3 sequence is CASSGAVGRRDEQYF.

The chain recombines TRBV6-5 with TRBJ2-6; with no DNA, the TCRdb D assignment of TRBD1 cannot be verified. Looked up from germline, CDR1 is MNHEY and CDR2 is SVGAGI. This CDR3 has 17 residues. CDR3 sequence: CASSYGGPSSGANVLTF.

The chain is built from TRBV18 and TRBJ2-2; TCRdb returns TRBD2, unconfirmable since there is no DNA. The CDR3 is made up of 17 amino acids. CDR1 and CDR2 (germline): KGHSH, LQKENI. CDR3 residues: CASSPQRTSGPTGELFF.

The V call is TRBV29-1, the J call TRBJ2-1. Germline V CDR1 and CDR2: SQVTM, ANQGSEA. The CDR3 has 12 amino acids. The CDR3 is CSVARSKMAQFF.

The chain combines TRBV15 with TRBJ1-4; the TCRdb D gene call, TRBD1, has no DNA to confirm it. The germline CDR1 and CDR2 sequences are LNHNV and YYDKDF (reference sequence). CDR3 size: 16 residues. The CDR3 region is CATNKVGDIHNEKLFF.

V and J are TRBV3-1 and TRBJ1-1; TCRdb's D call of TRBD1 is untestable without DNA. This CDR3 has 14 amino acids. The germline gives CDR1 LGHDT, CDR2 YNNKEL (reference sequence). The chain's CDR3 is CASSQGTRTFEAFF.

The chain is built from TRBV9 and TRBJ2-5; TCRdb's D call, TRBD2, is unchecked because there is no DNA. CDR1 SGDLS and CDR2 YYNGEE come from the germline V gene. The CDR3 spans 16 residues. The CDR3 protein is CASSVGLAGGRETQYF.

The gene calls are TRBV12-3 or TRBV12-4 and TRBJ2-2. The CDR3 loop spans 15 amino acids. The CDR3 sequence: CASSRHSEPSGELFF.

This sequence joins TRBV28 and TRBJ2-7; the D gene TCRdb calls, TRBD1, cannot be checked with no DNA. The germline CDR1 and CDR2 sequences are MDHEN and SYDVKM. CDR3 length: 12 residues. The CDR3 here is CASRLTGVEQYF.

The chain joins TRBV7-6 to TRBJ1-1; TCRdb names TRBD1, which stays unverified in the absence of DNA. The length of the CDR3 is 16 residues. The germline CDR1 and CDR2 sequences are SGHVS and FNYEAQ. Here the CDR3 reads CASSHTGGSLNTEAFF.

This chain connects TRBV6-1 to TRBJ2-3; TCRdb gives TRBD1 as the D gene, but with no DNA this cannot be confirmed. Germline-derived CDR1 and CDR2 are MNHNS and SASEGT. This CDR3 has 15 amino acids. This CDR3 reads CASSSTGRGLDTQYF.

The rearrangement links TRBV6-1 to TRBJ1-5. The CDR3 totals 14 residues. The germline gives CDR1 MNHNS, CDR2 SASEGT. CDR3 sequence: CASSVLPCETPQHF.

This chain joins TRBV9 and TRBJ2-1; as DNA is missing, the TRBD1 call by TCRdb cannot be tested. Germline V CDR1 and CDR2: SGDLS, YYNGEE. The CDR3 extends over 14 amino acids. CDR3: CASSIAGTSNEQFF. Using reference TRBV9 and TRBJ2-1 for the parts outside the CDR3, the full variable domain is DSGVTQTPKHLITATGQRVTLRCSPRSGDLSVYWYQQSLDQGLQFLIQYYNGEERAKGNILERFSAQQFPDLHSELNLSSLELGDSALYFCASSIAGTSNEQFFGPGTRLTVL.

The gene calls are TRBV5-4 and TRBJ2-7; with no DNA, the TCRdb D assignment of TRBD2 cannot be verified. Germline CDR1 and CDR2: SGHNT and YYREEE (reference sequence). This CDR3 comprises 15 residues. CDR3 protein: CASSLELADLYEQYF.

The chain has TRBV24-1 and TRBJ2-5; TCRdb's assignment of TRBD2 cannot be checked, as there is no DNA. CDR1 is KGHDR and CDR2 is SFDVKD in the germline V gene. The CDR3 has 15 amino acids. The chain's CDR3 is CATSYGTSVLETQYF.